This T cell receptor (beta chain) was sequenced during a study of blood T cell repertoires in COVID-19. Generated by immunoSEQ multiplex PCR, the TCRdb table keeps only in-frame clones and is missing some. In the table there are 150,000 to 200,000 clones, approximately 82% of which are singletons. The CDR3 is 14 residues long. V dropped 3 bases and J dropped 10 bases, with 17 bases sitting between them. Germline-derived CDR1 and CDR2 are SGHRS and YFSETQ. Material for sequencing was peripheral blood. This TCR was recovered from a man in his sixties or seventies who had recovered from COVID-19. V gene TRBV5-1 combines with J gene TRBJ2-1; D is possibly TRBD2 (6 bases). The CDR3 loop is CASSWGDRKNEQFF. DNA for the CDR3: TGCGCCAGCAGCTGGGGGGATCGGAAGAACGAGCAGTTCTTC. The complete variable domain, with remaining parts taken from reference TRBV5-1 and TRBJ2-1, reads KAGVTQTPRYLIKTRGQQVTLSCSPISGHRSVSWYQQTPGQGLQFLFEYFSETQRNKGNFPGRFSGRQFSNSRSEMNVSTLELGDSALYLCASSWGDRKNEQFFGPGTRLTVL.